This paragraph reports one T cell receptor beta chain. Its specificity is not known. The germline V gene has CDR1 MNHEY and CDR2 SMNVEV (reference sequence). The CDR3 runs 17 residues. V dropped 6 bases and J dropped 8; count of bases not matched to a gene: 19. This entry belongs to a study of shared clonotypes between healthy human individuals. CD45RO-negative, CCR7-positively selected cells formed the naive CD8 fraction, excluding terminally differentiated effector memory CD45RA+ cells. The study enrolled healthy HIV-negative adults without recent acute infections or vaccinations as donors. General study findings and limits: Only a few donors were included, so the genetic and exposure-history diversity represented was limited.

Methods used by the authors: Sequence data from immunoSEQ were junction-only and lacked quality scores; consequently, filtering differed. Sequenced by immunoSEQ multiplex PCR; TCRdb stores in-frame clones only, minus some. The V and J calls and clone size were taken over from that table, and D and trimming were inferred from the DNA. The table includes approximately 590,000 clones, nearly 97% detected once. The sample comprised naive CD8+ T cells sorted from blood. The clonotype was recovered from a woman in her 30s in good health. The chain links TRBV27 to TRBJ2-1; 7 bases line up with TRBD2. The CDR3 protein is CASSPFQVAGSGDEQFF. CDR3 nucleotide sequence: TGTGCCAGCAGCCCCTTTCAGGTAGCGGGCAGCGGCGATGAGCAGTTCTTC.